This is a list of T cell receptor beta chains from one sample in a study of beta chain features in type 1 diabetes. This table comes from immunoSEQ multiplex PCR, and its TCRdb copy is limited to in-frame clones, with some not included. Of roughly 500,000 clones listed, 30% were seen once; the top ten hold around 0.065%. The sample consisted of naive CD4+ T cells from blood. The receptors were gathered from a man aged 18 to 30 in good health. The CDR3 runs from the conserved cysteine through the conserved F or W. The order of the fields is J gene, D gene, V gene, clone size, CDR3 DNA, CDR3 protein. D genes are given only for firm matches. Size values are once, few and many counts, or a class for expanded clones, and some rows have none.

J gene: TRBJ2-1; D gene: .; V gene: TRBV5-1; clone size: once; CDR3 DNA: TGCGCCAGCAGCTTGGATACTGAGCAGTTCTTC; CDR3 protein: CASSLDTEQFF
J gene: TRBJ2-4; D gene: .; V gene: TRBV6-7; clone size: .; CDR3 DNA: TGTGCCAGCAGTTACATAAGGACAGTGGACGGAAACATTCAGTACTTC; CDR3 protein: CASSYIRTVDGNIQYF
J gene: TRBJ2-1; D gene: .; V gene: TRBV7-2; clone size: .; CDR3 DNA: TGTGCCAGCAGCTTATCCCCGGCCTACAATGAGCAGTTCTTC; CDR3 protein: CASSLSPAYNEQFF
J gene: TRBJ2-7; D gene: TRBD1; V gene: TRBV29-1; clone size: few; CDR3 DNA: TGCAGCGTCACCAGACAGGGCGAGCAGTACTTC; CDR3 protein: CSVTRQGEQYF
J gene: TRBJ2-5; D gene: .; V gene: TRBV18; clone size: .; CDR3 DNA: TGTGCCAGCTCACCACTAGCGAGGTTCCAGACCCAGTACTTC; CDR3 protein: CASSPLARFQTQYF
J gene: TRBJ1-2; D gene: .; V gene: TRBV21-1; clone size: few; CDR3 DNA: TGTGCCAGCAGCACTGAGGGTCCCTATGGCTACACCTTC; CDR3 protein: CASSTEGPYGYTF
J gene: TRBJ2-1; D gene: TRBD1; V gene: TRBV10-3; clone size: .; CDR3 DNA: TGTGCCATCAGGGGACAGGCGCAGGGTGAGCAGTTCTTC; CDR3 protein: CAIRGQAQGEQFF
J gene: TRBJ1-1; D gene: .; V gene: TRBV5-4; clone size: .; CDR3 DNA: TGTGCCAGCAGCTTGGCCCCGGGGGCTGAAGCTTTCTTT; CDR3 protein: CASSLAPGAEAFF
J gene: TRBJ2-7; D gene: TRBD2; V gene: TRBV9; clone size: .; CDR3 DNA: TGTGCCAGCAGCGTAGGCGGGAGTCGGGTCGAGCAGTACTTC; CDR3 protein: CASSVGGSRVEQYF
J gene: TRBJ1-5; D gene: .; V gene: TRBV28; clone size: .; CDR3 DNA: TGTGCCAGCAGCTTAAATCAGCCCCAGCATTTT; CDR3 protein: CASSLNQPQHF
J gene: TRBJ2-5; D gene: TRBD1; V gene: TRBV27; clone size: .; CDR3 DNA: TGTGCCAGCAACCTGGACAGGGAGAGTTTTCGTGAAGAGACCCAGTACTTC; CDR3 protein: CASNLDRESFREETQYF
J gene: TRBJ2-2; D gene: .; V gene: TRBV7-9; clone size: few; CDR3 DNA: TGTGCCAGCAGCTCCAGATCCGTAGGGGAGCTGTTTTTT; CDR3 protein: CASSSRSVGELFF
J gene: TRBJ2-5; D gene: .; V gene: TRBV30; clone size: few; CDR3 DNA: TGTGCCTGGACCCCCGCGACCCTCCAAGAGACCCAGTACTTC; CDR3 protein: CAWTPATLQETQYF
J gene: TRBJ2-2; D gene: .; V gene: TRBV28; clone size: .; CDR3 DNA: TGTGCCAGCGCGGAGCCCCGGAGCGCCTCCGGGGAGCTGTTTTTT; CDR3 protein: CASAEPRSASGELFF
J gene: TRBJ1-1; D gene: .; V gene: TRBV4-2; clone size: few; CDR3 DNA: TGTGCCAGCAGCCAAGAAACGGGCAGGGTGAACACTGAAGCTTTCTTT; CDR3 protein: CASSQETGRVNTEAFF
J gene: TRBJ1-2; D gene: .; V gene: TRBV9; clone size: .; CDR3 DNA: TGTGCCAGCAGCGTAGACGCGGATAACTATGGCTACACCTTC; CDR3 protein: CASSVDADNYGYTF
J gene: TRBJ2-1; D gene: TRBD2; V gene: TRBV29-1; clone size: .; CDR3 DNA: TGCAGCGGGAACGGACTAGCGGGTTACAATGAGCAGTTCTTC; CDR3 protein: CSGNGLAGYNEQFF
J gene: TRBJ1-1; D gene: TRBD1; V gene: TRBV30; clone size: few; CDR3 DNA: TGTGCCTGGAGTACGGGACAGATCACTGAAGCTTTCTTT; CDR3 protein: CAWSTGQITEAFF
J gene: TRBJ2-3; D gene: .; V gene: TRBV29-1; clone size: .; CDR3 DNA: TGCAGCGTCACTATCACTAGCACAGATACGCAGTATTTT; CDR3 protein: CSVTITSTDTQYF
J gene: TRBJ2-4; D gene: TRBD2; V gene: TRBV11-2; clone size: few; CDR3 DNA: TGTGCCAGCAGCCCCCACGGGAGGGGGATAAACATTCAGTACTTC; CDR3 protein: CASSPHGRGINIQYF
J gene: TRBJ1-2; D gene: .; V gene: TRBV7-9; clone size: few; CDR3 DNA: TGTGCCAGCACCCCCCTGGACAGAAATAACTATGGCTACACCTTC; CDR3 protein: CASTPLDRNNYGYTF
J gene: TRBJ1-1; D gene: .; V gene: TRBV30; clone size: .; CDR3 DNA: TGTGCCTGGAGTCCCTTGAGGAACACTGAAGCTTTCTTT; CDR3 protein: CAWSPLRNTEAFF
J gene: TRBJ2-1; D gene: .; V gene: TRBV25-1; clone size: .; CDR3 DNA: TGTGCCAGCAGTGAAGGGACCAGGGGTTACAATGAGCAGTTCTTC; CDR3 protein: CASSEGTRGYNEQFF
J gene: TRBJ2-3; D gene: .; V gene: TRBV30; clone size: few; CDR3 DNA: TGTGCCTGGAGTCTCGCTAGCACAGATACGCAGTATTTT; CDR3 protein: CAWSLASTDTQYF
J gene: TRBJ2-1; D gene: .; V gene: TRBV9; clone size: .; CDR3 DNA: TGTGCCAGCAGCGGAAGCTCCTACAATGAGCAGTTCTTC; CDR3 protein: CASSGSSYNEQFF
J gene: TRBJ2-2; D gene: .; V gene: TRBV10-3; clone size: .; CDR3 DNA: TGTGCCGCCCGGGACTTGAACACCGGGGAGCTGTTTTTT; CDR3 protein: CAARDLNTGELFF
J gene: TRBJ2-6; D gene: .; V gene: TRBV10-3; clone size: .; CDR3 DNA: TGTGCCATCAGTGACGACCGACAGAGCTCTGGGGCCAACGTCCTGACTTTC; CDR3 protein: CAISDDRQSSGANVLTF
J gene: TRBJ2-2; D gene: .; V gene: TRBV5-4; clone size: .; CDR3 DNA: TGTGCCAGCAGCTTCGAGGCCCAGAAGGGAGCCCGGGAGCTGTTTTTT; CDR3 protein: CASSFEAQKGARELFF
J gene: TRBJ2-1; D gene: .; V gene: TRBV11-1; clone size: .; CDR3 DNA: TGTGCCAGCAGCTTTCCCCTTCGCGGGACCCACAATGAGCAGTTCTTC; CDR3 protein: CASSFPLRGTHNEQFF
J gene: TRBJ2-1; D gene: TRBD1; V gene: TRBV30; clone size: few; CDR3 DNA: TGTGCCTGGAGTGTTTCGACAGGGACTGAGCAGTTCTTC; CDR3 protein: CAWSVSTGTEQFF
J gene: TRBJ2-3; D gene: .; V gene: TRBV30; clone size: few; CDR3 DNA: TGTGCCTGGGGGGTTTCAGATACGCAGTATTTT; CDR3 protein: CAWGVSDTQYF
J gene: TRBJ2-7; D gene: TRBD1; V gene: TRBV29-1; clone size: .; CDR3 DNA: TGCAGCGTTGTTGGGCAGGCGGGACAGGGGTACTTC; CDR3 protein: CSVVGQAGQGYF
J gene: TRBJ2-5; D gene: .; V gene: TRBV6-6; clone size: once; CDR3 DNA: TGTGCCAGCAGAAACACTGGGTCGGCGACCCAGTACTTC; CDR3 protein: CASRNTGSATQYF
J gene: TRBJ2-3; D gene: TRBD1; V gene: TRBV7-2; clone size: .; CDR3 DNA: TGTGCCAGAGGACCTACAGGGGCCGGTACGCAGTATTTT; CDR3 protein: CARGPTGAGTQYF
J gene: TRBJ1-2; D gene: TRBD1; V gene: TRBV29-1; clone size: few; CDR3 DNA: TGCAGCGTTGCTCCAGGGGGAAACTATGGCTACACCTTC; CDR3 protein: CSVAPGGNYGYTF
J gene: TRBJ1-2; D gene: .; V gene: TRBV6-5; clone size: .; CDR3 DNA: TGTGCCAGCAGTTACTCGGGCAGCATCGACTATGGCTACACCTTC; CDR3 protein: CASSYSGSIDYGYTF
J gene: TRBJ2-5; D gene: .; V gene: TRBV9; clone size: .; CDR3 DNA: TGTGCCAGCAGCGTGTCCGGGACAATGCAAGAGACCCAGTACTTC; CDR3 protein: CASSVSGTMQETQYF
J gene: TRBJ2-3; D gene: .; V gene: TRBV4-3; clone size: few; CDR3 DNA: TGCGCCAGCAGCCAAGCAGATACGCAGTATTTT; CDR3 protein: CASSQADTQYF
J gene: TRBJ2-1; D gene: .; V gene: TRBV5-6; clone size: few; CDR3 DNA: TGTGCCAGCAGCCCGGTGGGTGGTGAGCAGTTCTTC; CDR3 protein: CASSPVGGEQFF
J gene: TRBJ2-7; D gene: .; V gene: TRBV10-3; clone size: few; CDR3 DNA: TGTGCCATCAGTGAGTTTAATGAGGGCGAGCAGTACTTC; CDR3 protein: CAISEFNEGEQYF
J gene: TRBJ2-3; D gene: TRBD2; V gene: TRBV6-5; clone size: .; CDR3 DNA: TGTGCCAGCAGTTATGAAGCGGGAGGCACAGATACGCAGTATTTT; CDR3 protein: CASSYEAGGTDTQYF
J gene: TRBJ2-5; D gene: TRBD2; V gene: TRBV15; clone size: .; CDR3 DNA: TGTGCCACCAGCGGGCGACTAGCGGGAGCGATTAAGACCCAGTACTTC; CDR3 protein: CATSGRLAGAIKTQYF
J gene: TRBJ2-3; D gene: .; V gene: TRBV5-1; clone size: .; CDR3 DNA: TGCGCCAGCAGCTTGGATACGAGCACAGATACGCAGTATTTT; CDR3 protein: CASSLDTSTDTQYF
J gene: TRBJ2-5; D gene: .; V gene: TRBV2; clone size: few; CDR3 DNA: TGTGCCAGCAGTGTGGTCCTAGGGGAGACCCAGTACTTC; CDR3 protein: CASSVVLGETQYF
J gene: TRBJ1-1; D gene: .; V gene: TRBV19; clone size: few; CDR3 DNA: TGTGCCAGTAAAGCGGCAGCGAACACTGAAGCTTTCTTT; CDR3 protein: CASKAAANTEAFF
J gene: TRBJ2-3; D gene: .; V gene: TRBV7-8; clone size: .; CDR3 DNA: TGTGCCACCCTGCGGCCTAGCACAGATACGCAGTATTTT; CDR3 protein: CATLRPSTDTQYF
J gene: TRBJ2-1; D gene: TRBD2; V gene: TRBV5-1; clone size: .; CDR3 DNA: TGCGCCAGCAGCTTGGGGACTAGCGGCGAGCTCTACAATGAGCAGTTCTTC; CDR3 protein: CASSLGTSGELYNEQFF
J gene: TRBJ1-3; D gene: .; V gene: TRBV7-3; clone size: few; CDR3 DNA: TGTGCCAGCGGGAGGGATTCTGGAAACACCATATATTTT; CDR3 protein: CASGRDSGNTIYF
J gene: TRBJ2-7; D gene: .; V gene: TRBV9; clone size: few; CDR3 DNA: TGTGCCAGCAGCGTAGGACGGGATTACTCCTACGAGCAGTACTTC; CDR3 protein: CASSVGRDYSYEQYF
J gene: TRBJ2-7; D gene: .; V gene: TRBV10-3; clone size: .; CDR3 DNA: TGTGCCATCAGTGAGTCGACAGGGAGGAACGAGCAGTACTTC; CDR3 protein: CAISESTGRNEQYF
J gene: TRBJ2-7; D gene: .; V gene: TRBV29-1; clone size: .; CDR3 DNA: TGCAGCGTTCACCAGGGATACGAGCAGTACTTC; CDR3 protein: CSVHQGYEQYF
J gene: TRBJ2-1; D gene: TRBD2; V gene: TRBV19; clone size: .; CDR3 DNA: TGTGCCAGTAACCCTAGCGGTGGTTACAATGAGCAGTTCTTC; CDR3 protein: CASNPSGGYNEQFF